The present T cell receptor (beta chain) was sequenced within a study of cytomegalovirus exposure and HLA in healthy donors. Notes on the study in general: A classifier reportedly called cytomegalovirus status with high sensitivity and specificity. Reports indicate that TCR beta sequences accurately predicted the HLA-A and HLA-B alleles of most subjects.

The ends lost 1 base at V and 2 bases at J; junction bases unmatched: 2. Germline V gives CDR1 LNHDA, CDR2 SQIVND (reference sequence). This CDR3 comprises 16 residues. This clone was observed a single time. Its antigen is as yet unknown. PCR was performed using 60 Vbeta and 13 Jbeta primers. Original processing methods: In a later analysis, roughly 11 million of 75 million to 85 million unique beta chains occurred in at least two donors. Repertoires were generated with immunoSEQ multiplex PCR, while TCRdb's copy carries only in-frame clones and drops some. V, J and clone size derive from that table, while D and trimming were established from the DNA sequence. The table records 130,000 to 150,000 clones, 70% to 80% of them present only once.

The sequencing sample was made of PBMCs. The clonotype was recovered from a woman aged 45-65 years in good health and CMV-seronegative. The rearrangement links TRBV19 to TRBJ2-6, with TRBD1 identical over 7 bases. This CDR3 reads CASSIVGGTGANVLTF. For the CDR3, the DNA is TGTGCCAGTAGTATAGTAGGGGGCACTGGGGCCAACGTCCTGACTTTC.